This TCR beta chain was identified in a study of cytomegalovirus exposure and HLA in healthy donors. Germline V CDR1 and CDR2: SGHNT, YYREEE (reference sequence). Germline trimming cut 4 bases from V and 2 bases from J; bases unmatched to any gene: 6. This CDR3 is 15 amino acids long. Whole-study findings and limits: Follow-up analysis seemed to connect common viral pathogens with several of the most significant clusters identified. Across HLA loci, a later analysis found differing TCR association rates, with DRB1 most and HLA-C fewest.

Primers for the PCR totalled 60 Vbeta and 13 Jbeta. The assay was immunoSEQ multiplex PCR, and TCRdb's table has in-frame clones only and misses some. Of 90,000 to 100,000 clones in the sample, around 10% are singletons; the top ten hold 5.1%. To note about this clone: Its specificity is not known.

This TCR was recovered from a man in his forties or fifties in good health and CMV-seropositive. The sequencing sample was made of PBMCs. The J gene is TRBJ2-7, the V gene TRBV5-4; 10 positions match TRBD2. In DNA, the CDR3 is TGTGCCAGCAGCCCTGGACTAGCGGTAACCTACGAGCAGTACTTC. As protein: CASSPGLAVTYEQYF.